These 12 T cell receptor beta chains were all obtained from the same sample, sequenced in a study of shared clonotypes between healthy human individuals. The protocol was immunoSEQ multiplex PCR, while the TCRdb copy is restricted to in-frame clones and leaves out a portion. The data hold some 2 million clones, with about 95% observed a single time. Selected positively for CCR7 and CD45RO-negative, naive CD8 cells excluded terminally differentiated effector memory CD45RA+ cells. The material sequenced was naive CD8+ T cells sorted from blood. The receptors were gathered from a man younger than 30 in good health.

V usage is TRBV27 and J usage is TRBJ2-3; 8 nucleotides agree with TRBD2. The V gene's germline CDR1 is MNHEY and CDR2 SMNVEV (reference sequence). V trimming: 4 bases; J trimming: 0 bases; junction bases outside the gene matches: 6. The CDR3 extends over 16 amino acids. CDR3 region: CASSSGLAASTDTQYF. The DNA of the CDR3 is TGTGCCAGCAGTTCCGGACTAGCCGCAAGCACAGATACGCAGTATTTT.

Concerning this clone itself: Other DNA sequences from this sample encode an identical CDR3 as well. The V call is TRBV29-1, the J call TRBJ1-1; no reliable D call. The germline V and J ends were trimmed by 2 bases and 3 bases, with 4 bases remaining between them. Looked up from germline, CDR1 is SQVTM and CDR2 is ANQGSEA. The CDR3 runs 11 residues. CDR3 residues: CSVELDTEAFF. The CDR3 DNA follows: TGCAGCGTTGAATTGGACACTGAAGCTTTCTTT.

The rearrangement uses TRBV7-9 and TRBJ1-1; no clear D. Germline loops: CDR1 SEHNR, CDR2 FQNEAQ (reference sequence). Trimming cost V 0 bases and J 6 bases, with 8 bases left between them. The CDR3 consists of 13 residues. The DNA for the CDR3 is TGTGCCAGCAGCTTAGCTCTGTTGGCTGAAGCTTTCTTT. Translation gives CASSLALLAEAFF.

The V gene is TRBV27, the J gene TRBJ2-7, with TRBD2 matching over 7 bases. CDR3 size: 16 residues. V was clipped by 5 bases and J by 0 bases; unmatched bases: 10. Germline V CDR1 and CDR2: MNHEY, SMNVEV (reference sequence). CDR3 sequence (DNA): TGTGCCAGCAGTCCATCTCAGGGACTAATCTCCTACGAGCAGTACTTC. This codes for CASSPSQGLISYEQYF.

V is TRBV30 and J is TRBJ1-1, with 10 bases aligning to TRBD1. Germline V CDR1 and CDR2: GTSNPN, SVGIG (reference sequence). V trimming: 4 bases; J trimming: 4 bases; junction bases outside the gene matches: 6. The CDR3 loop spans 14 amino acids. CDR3 in amino acids: CAWTDGTGATEAFF. The DNA for the CDR3 is TGTGCCTGGACTGACGGGACAGGGGCCACTGAAGCTTTCTTT.

This chain connects TRBV2 to TRBJ2-7, with D uncertain. V lost 9 bases and J lost 2, with 23 bases in between. Per germline, CDR1 SNHLY and CDR2 FYNNEI. The CDR3 covers 16 residues. This CDR3 is CASLYGQEPPTYEQYF. The DNA of the CDR3 is TGTGCCAGTTTATATGGTCAGGAGCCACCTACCTACGAGCAGTACTTC.

V gene TRBV7-3 combines with J gene TRBJ1-2; TRBD1 aligns across 7 bases. Germline lookup yields CDR1 SGHTA and CDR2 FQGTGA. This CDR3 is built from 14 residues. V shed 0 bases, J shed 6 bases, and the junction held 4 bases outside the gene matches. The CDR3 coding sequence is TGTGCCAGCAGCTTAACGACAGGGTATGATGGCTACACCTTC. Protein: CASSLTTGYDGYTF.

The V call is TRBV27, the J call TRBJ2-3; D is tentatively TRBD1 or TRBD2 (5 bases each). Deletions cut 5 bases from V and 4 bases from J, with 19 bases between. CDR1 and CDR2 from the germline V gene are MNHEY and SMNVEV (reference sequence). The CDR3 is 16 amino acids. As DNA, the CDR3 is TGTGCCAGCAGTACATTAACGAGGGTAGGGGCAGATACGCAGTATTTT. As protein: CASSTLTRVGADTQYF.

This clone has only one observation. Other DNA variants within this sample encode the same CDR3. The chain carries TRBV4-1 and TRBJ1-1; the D gene is possibly TRBD1 (5 bases). This CDR3 spans 13 amino acids. Germline CDR1 reads MGHRA; CDR2 reads YSYEKL. The germline V and J ends were trimmed by 1 base and 4 bases, with 7 bases remaining between them. CDR3 sequence reads: CASSQGGSTEAFF. For the CDR3, the DNA is TGCGCCAGCAGCCAAGGGGGGTCCACTGAAGCTTTCTTT.

The V and J genes are TRBV10-3 and TRBJ2-5; D ambiguous. The tail of the sequence fits TRBJ2-7 better, so the J call may be wrong. The CDR3 covers 11 residues. The germline V gene has CDR1 ENHRY and CDR2 SYGVKD. For the CDR3, the DNA is TGTGCCATCAGTGGGACCTACGAGCAGTACTTC. This codes for CAISGTYEQYF.

The V gene is TRBV5-1, the J gene TRBJ2-7, with 8 bases that match TRBD2. V was clipped by 0 bases and J by 2 bases; unmatched bases: 7. The CDR3 extends over 16 amino acids. Germline loops: CDR1 SGHRS, CDR2 YFSETQ. In DNA, the CDR3 is TGCGCCAGCAGCTTGGAAATCGGGGGGGCCGCCTACGAGCAGTACTTC. Translation gives CASSLEIGGAAYEQYF.

This chain joins TRBV19 and TRBJ1-5, with TRBD1 matching 10 bases. Per the germline V gene, CDR1 is LNHDA and CDR2 is SQIVND (reference sequence). The J segment lost 7 bases and the V segment lost 7 bases, leaving 7 bases of the junction unmatched. This CDR3 is 14 amino acids long. The CDR3 here is CASTRQGAYQPQHF. As DNA, the CDR3 is TGTGCCAGTACCCGACAGGGGGCTTACCAGCCCCAGCATTTT.